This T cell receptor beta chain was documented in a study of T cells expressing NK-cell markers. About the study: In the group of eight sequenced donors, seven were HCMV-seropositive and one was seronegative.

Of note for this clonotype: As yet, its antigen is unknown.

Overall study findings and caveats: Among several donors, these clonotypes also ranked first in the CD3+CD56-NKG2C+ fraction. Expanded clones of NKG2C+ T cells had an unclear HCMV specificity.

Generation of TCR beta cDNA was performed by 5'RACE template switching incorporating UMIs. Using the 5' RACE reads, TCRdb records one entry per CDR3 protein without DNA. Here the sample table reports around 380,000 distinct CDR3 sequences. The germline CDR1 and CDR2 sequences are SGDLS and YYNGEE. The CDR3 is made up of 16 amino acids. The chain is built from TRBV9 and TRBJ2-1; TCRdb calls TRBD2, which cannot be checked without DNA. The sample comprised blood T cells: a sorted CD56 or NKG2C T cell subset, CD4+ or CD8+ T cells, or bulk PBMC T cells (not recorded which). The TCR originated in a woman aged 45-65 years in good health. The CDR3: CASSVVVAGGSNEQFF.